These T cell receptor beta chains were read from a single sample in a study of T-cell memory formation after mild COVID-19. Via MiXCR, TCRdb re-called the 5' RACE reads, giving one row per CDR3 protein. The sample includes about 320,000 distinct CDR3 sequences, approximately 15% seen only once; the top ten take over 20%. The sample comprised PBMCs or a T cell subset sorted from them (not recorded which). Source of these receptors: a young man who had mild COVID-19 (a few samples of this study predate the infection). Cell type and time point are not known. Each CDR3 is given with its conserved first and last residue. The D gene is left open where the match is weak. Not all rows give a size; the values are once, few, many and, for expanded clones, a class.

>TRBJ1-2|TRBV6-5|few|TRBD1
TGTGCCAGCAGTTGGACAGGGGGCGCCTATGGCTACACCTTC
CASSWTGGAYGYTF
>TRBJ1-2|TRBV5-1|few|TRBD1
TGCGCCAGCAGCTTTTACATGACCCTTGGACAGGGGGAAATGGGTGGCTACACCTTC
CASSFYMTLGQGEMGGYTF
>TRBJ1-5|TRBV6-1|-|-
TGTGCCAGCAGTGCCTCTAGGGGCAATCAGCCCCAGCATTTT
CASSASRGNQPQHF
>TRBJ2-1|TRBV6-1|-|TRBD2
TGTGCCAGCAGTGTGAGGGTGTCTAGCGGGACCTACAATGAGCAGTTCTTC
CASSVRVSSGTYNEQFF
>TRBJ2-3|TRBV5-1|-|-
TGCGCCAGCACGGGAGCAGGTGGGACAGATACGCAGTATTTT
CASTGAGGTDTQYF
>TRBJ1-5|TRBV12-3/TRBV12-4|few|-
TGTGCCAGCAGTTTCGGTGGGGGCGCGCAGCCCCAGCATTTT
CASSFGGGAQPQHF
>TRBJ2-5|TRBV20-1|-|-
TGCAGTGCACAGGACGGAGAGGAGACCCAGTACTTC
CSAQDGEETQYF
>TRBJ2-1|TRBV20-1|few|-
TGCAGTGCTAGAGAGGGGTACAATGAGCAGTTCTTC
CSAREGYNEQFF
>TRBJ2-7|TRBV6-2/TRBV6-3|-|-
TGTGCCGAGGATGCTGCTTCGACAGCCCGGGGAGAGCAGTACTTC
CAEDAASTARGEQYF
>TRBJ1-1|TRBV27|-|-
TGTGCCAGCAGTTTCCGGAGCAACACTGAAGCTTTCTTT
CASSFRSNTEAFF
>TRBJ2-5|TRBV5-1|-|TRBD1
TGCGCCAGCACTTTTAAAGTACTAACAGGGGACCAAGAGACCCAGTACTTC
CASTFKVLTGDQETQYF
>TRBJ2-4|TRBV7-2|many|-
TGTGCCAGCAGCTTAGGCATTACTGGGGGGAACATTCAGTACTTC
CASSLGITGGNIQYF
>TRBJ1-4|TRBV7-9|few|-
TGTGCCAGCAGCCCTGCGGGTCTCAATGAAAAACTGTTTTTT
CASSPAGLNEKLFF
>TRBJ1-2|TRBV7-2|-|-
TGTGCCAGCAGCTCCCGGGGGTCCCGCTACACCTTC
CASSSRGSRYTF
>TRBJ2-5|TRBV5-4|-|-
TGTGCCAGCAGCTTACCAGAGTATGAGGTGACCCAGTACTTC
CASSLPEYEVTQYF
>TRBJ2-6|TRBV6-2/TRBV6-3|-|-
TGTGCCACCGAGGTCCCCTCTGGGGCCAACGTCCTGACTTTC
CATEVPSGANVLTF
>TRBJ2-7|TRBV6-5|few|-
TGTGCCAGCAGTTACTCTTTTATGTCCTACGAGCAGTACTTC
CASSYSFMSYEQYF
>TRBJ2-3|TRBV7-2|-|TRBD1
TGTGCCAGCAGCTTGATCGGACAGGGGCCCGATACGCAGTATTTT
CASSLIGQGPDTQYF
>TRBJ2-7|TRBV12-3/TRBV12-4|-|-
TGTGCCAGCAGGGTGGGGACGGGGCAGGAGCAGTACTTC
CASRVGTGQEQYF
>TRBJ2-2|TRBV19|-|-
TGTGCCAGTAGTATCCTATCCGGGACGCTGACCGGGGAGCTGTTTTTT
CASSILSGTLTGELFF
>TRBJ1-1|TRBV7-3|-|-
TGTGCCAGCAGCCTAACGCTTGGTGGCACTGAAGCTTTCTTT
CASSLTLGGTEAFF
>TRBJ1-4|TRBV5-1|few|-
TGCGCCAGCAGTGGAACTGCAACTAATGAAAAACTGTTTTTT
CASSGTATNEKLFF
>TRBJ1-1|TRBV20-1|-|TRBD1
TGCAAGGGACAGGCGAACACTGAAGCTTTCTTT
CKGQANTEAFF
>TRBJ1-1|TRBV6-6|few|-
TGTGCCAGCAGCACCGGACAGTCGAACACTGAAGCTTTCTTT
CASSTGQSNTEAFF
>TRBJ2-3|TRBV5-1|-|-
TGCGCCAGCAGACTGAACACAGATACGCAGTATTTT
CASRLNTDTQYF
>TRBJ2-1|TRBV5-1|few|-
TGCGCCAGCAGACTCTACAATGAGCAGTTCTTC
CASRLYNEQFF